This T cell receptor beta chain was profiled in a study of vaccination and CD4 T cells after COVID-19. For the study at large: Researchers treated cells with overlapping spike peptides taken from SARS-CoV-2, HCoV-NL63, HCoV-OC43 and HCoV-229E.

The Oncomine TCR Beta short-read assay was applied to DNA of cultured CD4+ T cells. Cultures of CD4+ T cells served as the source for extracting genomic DNA. TCRdb reprocessed the PCR reads via MiXCR and lists one record per CDR3 protein. Here the sample spans 10,000 or so distinct CDR3 sequences, 36% being singletons. Treatment: approximately 10-day PBMC culture with coronavirus spike peptide pools or control peptides (ViraFEST assay). Unexposed donor CD4+ T cells predated the COVID-19 pandemic, collected 2011-2018. This clonotype appeared a few times. Its antigen is not known. Study conclusions and caveats: Only relatively few convalescent patients were studied, and early post-infection timepoints were not analyzed.

The length of the CDR3 is 18 residues. Germline CDR1 reads SGHTA; CDR2 reads FQGNSA. V lost 2 bases and J lost 2, with 22 bases in between. The source material was CD4+ T cells from blood, cultured in vitro. V gene TRBV7-2 combines with J gene TRBJ2-7; maybe TRBD1 (6 bases). This clonotype originated in a human donor in good health. DNA of the CDR3: TGTGCCAGCAGCTTACTTGGGGCCGGCCGGGACATCCCCTACGAGCAGTACTTC. This encodes CASSLLGAGRDIPYEQYF.